Below, 15 T cell receptor beta chains from the same sample are listed, as sequenced in a study of shared clonotypes between healthy human individuals. Libraries were prepared by immunoSEQ multiplex PCR; TCRdb keeps only in-frame clonotypes and omits some of them. This repertoire shows hundreds of thousands of clones, 92% found once; its top ten account for 24%. Naive CD8 populations comprised CD45RO-negative cells positively selected for CCR7, excluding terminally differentiated effector memory CD45RA+ cells. The source material was naive CD8+ T cells sorted from blood. The receptor set was obtained from a man aged 25 to 45 in good health.

This clone appeared once. The chain recombines TRBV27 with TRBJ2-3, with D possibly called TRBD1 or TRBD2 (5 bases each). Germline V CDR1 and CDR2: MNHEY, SMNVEV (reference sequence). The CDR3 has 14 amino acids. V was cut by 4 bases and J by 5 bases, with 13 bases left in between. DNA of the CDR3: TGTGCCAGCAGTTCGGGGCCGATTTTAGATACGCAGTATTTT. The encoded protein is CASSSGPILDTQYF.

This clone has a single count. This chain's CDR3 is CASSQSGHPYEQYF. The CDR3 DNA is TGCGCCAGCAGTCAATCGGGACACCCCTACGAGCAGTACTTC. This chain connects TRBV4-1 to TRBJ2-7; possibly TRBD1 for D (6 bases). Germline values: CDR1 MGHRA, CDR2 YSYEKL. The length of the CDR3 is 14 residues. V was shortened by 6 bases and J by 2 bases, with 14 bases between the two germline ends.

The table lists this clone with a count of one. This sequence joins TRBV29-1 and TRBJ1-4; possible D gene TRBD1, 5 bases. Germline V gene data show CDR1 as SQVTM and CDR2 as ANQGSEA. This CDR3 comprises 13 residues. V lost 7 bases and J 2 bases, leaving 11 bases between the germline ends. This CDR3 reads CSGRGATNEKLFF. DNA of the CDR3: TGCAGCGGCCGGGGCGCGACTAATGAAAAACTGTTTTTT.

The chain uses TRBV27 and TRBJ1-1; D is perhaps TRBD1 (5 bases). The CDR3 runs to 14 residues. CDR1 is MNHEY and CDR2 is SMNVEV in the germline V gene (reference sequence). Trimming took off 3 bases at V and 4 bases at J, with 12 bases between the two ends. The CDR3 bases are TGTGCCAGCAGTTTTGGGCCAGGGAGCACTGAAGCTTTCTTT. It is translated as CASSFGPGSTEAFF.

This chain links TRBV9 with TRBJ2-3; TRBD2 matches at 15 bases. The CDR3 extends over 18 amino acids. Germline trimming cut 5 bases from V and 1 base from J; bases unmatched to any gene: 8. The germline CDR1 and CDR2 sequences are SGDLS and YYNGEE. CDR3 sequence (DNA): TGTGCCAGCAGTATTGGACTAGCGGGAGGGCCGGGCACAGATACGCAGTATTTT. It codes for CASSIGLAGGPGTDTQYF.

This sequence joins TRBV28 and TRBJ1-5; D unresolved. V lost 6 bases to trimming and J lost 6 bases, with 6 bases between them. CDR1 is MDHEN, CDR2 SYDVKM, per germline. The CDR3 is 11 residues long. CDR3 region: CASRGGQPQHF. In DNA form, the CDR3 reads TGTGCCAGCAGGGGAGGTCAGCCCCAGCATTTT. Combining the CDR3 with reference TRBV28 and TRBJ1-5 gives the whole variable domain DVKVTQSSRYLVKRTGEKVFLECVQDMDHENMFWYRQDPGLGLRLIYFSYDVKMKEKGDIPEGYSVSREKKERFSLILESASTNQTSMYLCASRGGQPQHFGDGTRLSIL.

In this sample, this clone turned up once. The chain links TRBV9 to TRBJ2-7; no definite D call. Germline values: CDR1 SGDLS, CDR2 YYNGEE. This CDR3 has 13 amino acids. With 5 bases removed from V and 0 bases from J, the gap between germline ends came to 9 bases. The CDR3 region is CASSGRSSYEQYF. CDR3 nucleotide sequence: TGTGCCAGCAGTGGGCGGAGCTCCTACGAGCAGTACTTC.

J is TRBJ2-1 and V is TRBV14; TRBD2 might be the D (6 bases). V was cut by 1 base and J by 4 bases, with 14 bases left in between. CDR1 is SGHDN, CDR2 FVKESK, per germline. The CDR3 has 16 amino acids. The CDR3 here is CASSQASSGYYNEQFF. CDR3 in DNA: TGTGCCAGCAGCCAAGCTTCGAGCGGGTATTACAATGAGCAGTTCTTC.

The V gene is TRBV4-3, the J gene TRBJ2-7; TRBD1 might be the D (6 bases). Germline CDR1 and CDR2: LGHNA and YSLEER. With 2 bases removed from V and 6 bases from J, the gap between germline ends came to 14 bases. The CDR3 spans 14 residues. DNA of the CDR3: TGCGCCAGCAGCCAATACATCAGAGGGGGCGAGCAGTACTTC. Translating it yields CASSQYIRGGEQYF.

On this clone itself: Other DNA sequences from this sample encode an identical CDR3 as well. The chain recombines TRBV9 with TRBJ1-2, with TRBD1 matching 10 bases. Germline assignment: CDR1 SGDLS and CDR2 YYNGEE. The CDR3 contains 16 residues. The ends lost 5 bases at V and 2 bases at J; junction bases unmatched: 9. Here the CDR3 reads CASRRLGGQGNYGYTF. As DNA, the CDR3 is TGTGCCAGCAGACGATTAGGGGGACAGGGGAACTATGGCTACACCTTC.

This clone was observed once. The chain uses TRBV7-3 and TRBJ2-3, with 12 positions matching TRBD1. J was trimmed by 6 bases and V by 4 bases; bases with no gene match: 2. The germline V gene has CDR1 SGHTA and CDR2 FQGTGA. This CDR3 contains 14 residues. The CDR3 DNA follows: TGTGCCAGCAGCTCCGGGACAGGGGGCGATACGCAGTATTTT. Translated: CASSSGTGGDTQYF. The complete variable domain, with remaining parts taken from reference TRBV7-3 and TRBJ2-3, reads GAGVSQTPSNKVTEKGKYVELRCDPISGHTALYWYRQSLGQGPEFLIYFQGTGAADDSGLPNDRFFAVRPEGSVSTLKIQRTERGDSAVYLCASSSGTGGDTQYFGPGTRLTVL.

The genes are TRBV29-1 and TRBJ2-3; possible D gene TRBD2, 6 bases. Germline CDR1 SQVTM, CDR2 ANQGSEA. V was clipped by 6 bases and J by 4 bases, with 23 bases between them. The CDR3 consists of 16 residues. The DNA of the CDR3 is TGCAGCGTGGGGGTCCTAGCGACCATTACACCAGATACGCAGTATTTT. It specifies CSVGVLATITPDTQYF.

A note on this clone: A far larger clone is one base from this, pointing to a likely read error. The chain is built from TRBV4-3 and TRBJ2-7; weak D call: TRBD1 (6 bases). In germline, CDR1 is LGHNA, CDR2 YSLEER. V was cut by 6 bases and J by 5 bases, with 17 bases left in between. This CDR3 is 14 amino acids long. The CDR3 DNA follows: TGCGCCAGCAGGGGGTTTGTCTCAGGGGACGAGCAGTACTTC. This encodes CASRGFVSGDEQYF.

The chain joins TRBV11-3 to TRBJ2-6; 7 bases fit TRBD2. The V gene end was trimmed by 7 bases and the J gene end by 0 bases; junction bases not matched to a gene: 12. CDR3 length: 18 residues. The V gene's germline CDR1 is SGHNT and CDR2 YENEEA. Here the CDR3 reads CASTRTGLAVSGANVLTF. In DNA form, the CDR3 reads TGTGCCAGCACCCGGACTGGGCTAGCGGTCTCTGGGGCCAACGTCCTGACTTTC.

To note about this clone: This CDR3 is also generated by other DNA sequences in the sample. This sequence joins TRBV27 and TRBJ2-1; D could derive from TRBD1 or TRBD2 (5 bases each). Germline CDR1 is MNHEY and CDR2 is SMNVEV (reference sequence). The CDR3 has 15 residues. The ends were cut back, 2 bases at V and 0 bases at J, with 8 bases in the middle. The CDR3 coding sequence is TGTGCCAGCAGTTTAGGGGGAAGCTCCTACAATGAGCAGTTCTTC. Amino acid sequence: CASSLGGSSYNEQFF.